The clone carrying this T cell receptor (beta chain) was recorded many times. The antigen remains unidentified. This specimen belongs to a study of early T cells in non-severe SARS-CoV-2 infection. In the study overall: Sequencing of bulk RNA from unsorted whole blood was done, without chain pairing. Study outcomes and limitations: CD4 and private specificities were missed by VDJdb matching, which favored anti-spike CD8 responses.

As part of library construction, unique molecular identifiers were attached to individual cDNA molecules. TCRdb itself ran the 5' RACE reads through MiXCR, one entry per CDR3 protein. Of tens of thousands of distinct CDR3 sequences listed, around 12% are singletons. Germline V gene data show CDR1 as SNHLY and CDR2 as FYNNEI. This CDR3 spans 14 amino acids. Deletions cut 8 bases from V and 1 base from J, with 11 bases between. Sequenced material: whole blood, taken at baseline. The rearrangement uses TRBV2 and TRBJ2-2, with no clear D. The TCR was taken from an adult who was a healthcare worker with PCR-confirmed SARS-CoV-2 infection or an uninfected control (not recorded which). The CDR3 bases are TGTGCCAGCGGTTTACAGCTGAACACCGGGGAGCTGTTTTTT. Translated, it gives CASGLQLNTGELFF.